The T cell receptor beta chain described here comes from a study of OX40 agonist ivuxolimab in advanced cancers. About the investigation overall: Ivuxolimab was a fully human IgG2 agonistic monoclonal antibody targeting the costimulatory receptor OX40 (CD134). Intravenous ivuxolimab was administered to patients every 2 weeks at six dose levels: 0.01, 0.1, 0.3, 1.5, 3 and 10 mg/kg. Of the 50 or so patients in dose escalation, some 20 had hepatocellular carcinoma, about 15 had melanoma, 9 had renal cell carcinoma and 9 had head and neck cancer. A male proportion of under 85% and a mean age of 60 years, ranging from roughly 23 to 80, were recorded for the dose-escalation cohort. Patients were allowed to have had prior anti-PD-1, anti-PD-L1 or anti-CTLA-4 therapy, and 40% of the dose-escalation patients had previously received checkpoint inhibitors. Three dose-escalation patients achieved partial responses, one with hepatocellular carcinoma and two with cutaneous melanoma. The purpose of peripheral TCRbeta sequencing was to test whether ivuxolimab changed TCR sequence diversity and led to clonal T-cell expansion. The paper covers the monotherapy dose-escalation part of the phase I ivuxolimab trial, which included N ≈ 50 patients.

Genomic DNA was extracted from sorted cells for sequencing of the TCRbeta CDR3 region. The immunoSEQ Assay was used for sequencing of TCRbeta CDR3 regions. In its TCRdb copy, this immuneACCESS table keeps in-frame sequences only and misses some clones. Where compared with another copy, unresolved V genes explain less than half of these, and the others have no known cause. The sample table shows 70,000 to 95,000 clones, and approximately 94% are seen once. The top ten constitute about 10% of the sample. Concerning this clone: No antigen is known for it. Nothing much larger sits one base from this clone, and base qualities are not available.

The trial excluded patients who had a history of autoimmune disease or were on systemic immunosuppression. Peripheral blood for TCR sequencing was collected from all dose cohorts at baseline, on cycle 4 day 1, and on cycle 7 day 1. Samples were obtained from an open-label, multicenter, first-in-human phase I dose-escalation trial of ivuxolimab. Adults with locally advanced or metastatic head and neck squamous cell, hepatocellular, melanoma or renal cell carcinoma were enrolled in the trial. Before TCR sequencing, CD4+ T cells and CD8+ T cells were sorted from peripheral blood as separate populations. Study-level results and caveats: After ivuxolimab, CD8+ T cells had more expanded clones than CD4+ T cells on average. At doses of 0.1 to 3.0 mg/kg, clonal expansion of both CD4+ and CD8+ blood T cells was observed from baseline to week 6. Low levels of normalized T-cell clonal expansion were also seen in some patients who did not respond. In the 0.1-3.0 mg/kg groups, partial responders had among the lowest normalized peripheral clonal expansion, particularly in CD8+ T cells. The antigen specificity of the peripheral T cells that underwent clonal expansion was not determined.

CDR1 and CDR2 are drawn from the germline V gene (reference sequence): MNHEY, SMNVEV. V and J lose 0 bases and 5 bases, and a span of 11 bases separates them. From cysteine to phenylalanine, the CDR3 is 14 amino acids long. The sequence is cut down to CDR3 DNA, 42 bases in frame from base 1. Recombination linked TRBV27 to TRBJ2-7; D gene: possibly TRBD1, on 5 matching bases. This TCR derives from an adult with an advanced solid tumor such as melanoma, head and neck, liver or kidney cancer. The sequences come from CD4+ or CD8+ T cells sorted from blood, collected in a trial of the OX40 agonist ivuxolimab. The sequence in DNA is TGTGCCAGCAGTTTATCAGCCAGGGCGGACGAGCAGTACTTC. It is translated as CASSLSARADEQYF.